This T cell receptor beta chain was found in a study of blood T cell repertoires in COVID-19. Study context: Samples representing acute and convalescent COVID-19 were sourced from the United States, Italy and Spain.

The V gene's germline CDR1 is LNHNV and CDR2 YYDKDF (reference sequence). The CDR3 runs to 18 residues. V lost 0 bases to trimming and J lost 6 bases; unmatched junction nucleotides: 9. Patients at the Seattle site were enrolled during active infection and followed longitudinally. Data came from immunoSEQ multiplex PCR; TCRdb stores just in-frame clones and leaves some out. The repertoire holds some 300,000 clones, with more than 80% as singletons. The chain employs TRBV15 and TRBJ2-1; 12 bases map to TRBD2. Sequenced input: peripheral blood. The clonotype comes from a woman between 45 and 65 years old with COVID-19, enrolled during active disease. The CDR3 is CATSRDLTSGSESNEQFF. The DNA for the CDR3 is TGTGCCACCAGCAGAGATCTGACTAGCGGGAGTGAATCCAATGAGCAGTTCTTC. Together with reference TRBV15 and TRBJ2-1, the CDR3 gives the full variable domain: DAMVIQNPRYQVTQFGKPVTLSCSQTLNHNVMYWYQQKSSQAPKLLFHYYDKDFNNEADTPDNFQSRRPNTSFCFLDIRSPGLGDTAMYLCATSRDLTSGSESNEQFFGPGTRLTVL.